The next 4 T cell receptor beta chains were all read from a single sample in a study of cytomegalovirus exposure and HLA in healthy donors. Produced via immunoSEQ multiplex PCR; TCRdb's table is partial and in-frame only. The sample lists about 98,000 clones, around 90% occurring once. The sequenced sample was PBMCs. These TCRs come from a woman aged 25 to 39 in good health and CMV-seronegative.

The chain joins TRBV7-3 to TRBJ2-3, with D possibly being TRBD1 (7 bases). This CDR3 region has 15 residues. Between the trimmed V and J ends, which lost 5 bases and 4 bases, there was a span of 16 bases. CDR1 SGHTA and CDR2 FQGTGA come from the germline V gene. CDR3 residues: CASSPGGTDADTQYF. The CDR3 nucleotides read TGTGCCAGCAGCCCAGGCGGGACAGATGCAGATACGCAGTATTTT. The entire variable domain, with the rest obtained from reference TRBV7-3 and TRBJ2-3, is as follows: GAGVSQTPSNKVTEKGKYVELRCDPISGHTALYWYRQSLGQGPEFLIYFQGTGAADDSGLPNDRFFAVRPEGSVSTLKIQRTERGDSAVYLCASSPGGTDADTQYFGPGTRLTVL.

The V and J genes are TRBV4-3 and TRBJ1-5; D perhaps matches TRBD1 (6 bases). V was shortened by 0 bases and J by 3 bases, with 24 bases between the two germline ends. This CDR3 contains 20 residues. Germline V gives CDR1 LGHNA, CDR2 YSLEER. CDR3 in amino acids: CASSQEIGTTYAQFNQPQHF. The CDR3 DNA sequence: TGCGCCAGCAGCCAAGAAATAGGGACAACTTACGCCCAATTCAATCAGCCCCAGCATTTT.

In this sample, this clone turned up once. This chain links TRBV5-1 with TRBJ1-1; TRBD1 matches 7 bases. Germline CDR1 and CDR2: SGHRS and YFSETQ. The CDR3 loop spans 15 amino acids. J was trimmed by 1 base and V by 4 bases; bases with no gene match: 7. In DNA, the CDR3 is TGCGCCAGCAGCAGTTCCGGGACAGAGAACACTGAAGCTTTCTTT. Translating it yields CASSSSGTENTEAFF.

This rearrangement joins TRBV27 to TRBJ1-3; D gene unclear. This CDR3 has 12 residues. Germline CDR1 is MNHEY and CDR2 is SMNVEV (reference sequence). V lost 4 bases, J lost 6 bases, and 7 bases lay in between. CDR3: CASSWVANTIYF. CDR3 coding DNA: TGTGCCAGCAGTTGGGTAGCAAACACCATATATTTT.